This T cell receptor (beta chain) comes out of a study of blood T cell repertoires in COVID-19 (TCRdb year 2020). At the level of the whole study: The collaborator samples originated in the United States, Italy and Spain and spanned the acute and convalescent phases of COVID-19. The repertoires were made available in a free public database intended to serve as a resource for research on the immune response to SARS-CoV-2. Where HLA class I and class II types were available, the types were taken from metadata supplied by the sample provider, not from assay-based typing. The prospective study material was composed of cDNA or gDNA derived from T cells, B-cell-depleted T cells, or PBMCs. The sample metadata nearly always contained a de-identified subject ID, COVID-19 status, age in years and sex. Subjects who had been exposed to COVID-19, were actively infected with it, or had recovered from it provided the deeply sampled blood TCRbeta repertoires that made up the dataset. Samples were obtained from the ongoing ImmuneRACE study (first 160 participants) and from 1,000 to 1,500 subjects provided by 6 global collaborators. Summary of the overall study and its limitations: The quantity of clinical and demographic metadata differed by source and by participant and was supplied without curation.

TCRbeta CDR3 regions were amplified from genomic DNA by means of the immunoSEQ Assay, a bias-controlled multiplex PCR. As for how the authors treated the data: Within the assay, amplification of reference gene primers was used to estimate how many nucleated cells each sample contained. To quantify the absolute abundance of each unique TCRbeta CDR3 rearrangement, sequence reads were collapsed and filtered. For each sample, productive Simpson clonality was calculated as the square root of Simpson's diversity index over productive rearrangements. TCRdb holds this immuneACCESS table with in-frame rearrangements only. Some clones are missing; in checked studies, unresolved V genes explain under half, and the rest has no known cause. That table gives V, J and clone size, and the DNA gave D and trimming. Counted in this sample were 170,000 or so clones; over 90% of them appeared once. The ten largest make up 0.5% to 0.55% of the sample.

Each collaborating institution followed its own protocols to collect whole blood in K2EDTA tubes. Collaborator samples were shipped for TCRbeta analysis as frozen whole blood, isolated PBMCs, or DNA extracted from either sample type. Here V drops 2 bases and J drops 7 bases, and the junction holds 10 bases not matched to any gene. From the germline V gene, CDR1 is MDHEN and CDR2 is SYDVKM. The CDR3 starts with the cysteine, ends with the phenylalanine, and has 15 residues. The CDR3 DNA has 45 bases and is translated from base 1. Comments on this clone: Its antigen is currently not known. Base qualities are not recorded, but no much larger clone differs from it by a single base.

The specimen sequenced was peripheral blood. Here the chain combines TRBV28 and TRBJ2-7; the central 8 bases match TRBD2. This TCR derives from a man between 45 and 60 years old with acute or convalescent COVID-19. The nucleotide sequence is given as TGTGCCAGCAGTTTAAGGGGAGCGGGAGATGGTGAGCAGTACTTC. Translation gives CASSLRGAGDGEQYF.